The rows below give T cell receptor beta chains drawn from one sample of a study of siplizumab effects on memory and regulatory T cells. Libraries were prepared by immunoSEQ multiplex PCR; TCRdb keeps only in-frame clonotypes and omits some of them. The table has over 35,000 clones, 89% seen once. The sequencing input was naive CD4+ T cells sorted from blood. These receptors all stem from a human donor in good health. Each CDR3 is given with its conserved first and last residue. The D gene is left open where the match is weak. The size entry is marked missing in some rows and otherwise reads once, few, many or a size class.

j_call: TRBJ1-6
clone_size: .
d_call: TRBD1
v_call: TRBV6-5
cdr3_aa: CASSYSTGASYSPLHF
cdr3_nt: TGTGCCAGCAGTTACTCGACAGGGGCGAGCTATTCACCCCTCCACTTT

j_call: TRBJ1-2
clone_size: once
d_call: TRBD1
v_call: TRBV6-5
cdr3_aa: CASGTGFPGYTF
cdr3_nt: TGTGCCAGCGGGACAGGGTTCCCTGGCTACACCTTC

j_call: TRBJ1-1
clone_size: .
d_call: .
v_call: TRBV7-2
cdr3_aa: CASSFSGTMNTEAFF
cdr3_nt: TGTGCCAGCAGCTTTTCGGGCACCATGAACACTGAAGCTTTCTTT

j_call: TRBJ2-7
clone_size: .
d_call: .
v_call: TRBV20-1
cdr3_aa: CSAERDYEQYF
cdr3_nt: TGCAGTGCTGAGAGGGACTACGAGCAGTACTTC

j_call: TRBJ2-1
clone_size: .
d_call: .
v_call: TRBV5-4
cdr3_aa: CASSQGGSVMVDEQFF
cdr3_nt: TGTGCCAGCAGCCAGGGAGGCTCGGTGATGGTGGATGAGCAGTTCTTC

j_call: TRBJ1-2
clone_size: once
d_call: .
v_call: TRBV6-5
cdr3_aa: CASSSDRTNYGYTF
cdr3_nt: TGTGCCAGCAGCTCTGACAGGACAAACTATGGCTACACCTTC

j_call: TRBJ2-3
clone_size: .
d_call: TRBD2
v_call: TRBV5-1
cdr3_aa: CASSLDGRAPDTQYF
cdr3_nt: TGCGCCAGCAGCTTGGACGGGAGGGCCCCAGATACGCAGTATTTT

j_call: TRBJ1-1
clone_size: .
d_call: .
v_call: TRBV5-1
cdr3_aa: CASSLALGDTEAFF
cdr3_nt: TGCGCCAGCAGCTTGGCCTTGGGAGACACTGAAGCTTTCTTT

j_call: TRBJ2-7
clone_size: once
d_call: TRBD2
v_call: TRBV5-1
cdr3_aa: CASSVLAGGPAEDYEQYF
cdr3_nt: TGCGCCAGCAGCGTCTTAGCGGGAGGGCCCGCGGAAGACTACGAGCAGTACTTC

j_call: TRBJ1-2
clone_size: .
d_call: TRBD1
v_call: TRBV10-3
cdr3_aa: CAISFPGQGVGGGYTF
cdr3_nt: TGTGCCATCAGTTTCCCGGGACAGGGAGTCGGCGGTGGCTACACCTTC

j_call: TRBJ2-3
clone_size: once
d_call: TRBD1
v_call: TRBV6-5
cdr3_aa: CASSRRGDTQYF
cdr3_nt: TGTGCCAGCAGCCGCAGGGGGGATACGCAGTATTTT

j_call: TRBJ2-1
clone_size: .
d_call: .
v_call: TRBV2
cdr3_aa: CASSDGRGGAYEQFF
cdr3_nt: TGTGCCAGCAGCGACGGGCGAGGGGGGGCCTATGAGCAGTTCTTC

j_call: TRBJ2-7
clone_size: .
d_call: TRBD2
v_call: TRBV30
cdr3_aa: CAWSVSGGYEQYF
cdr3_nt: TGTGCCTGGAGTGTATCGGGAGGCTACGAGCAGTACTTC

j_call: TRBJ1-2
clone_size: .
d_call: .
v_call: TRBV4-1
cdr3_aa: CASSQVPYGAGYGYTF
cdr3_nt: TGCGCCAGCAGCCAAGTCCCATACGGGGCGGGGTATGGCTACACCTTC

j_call: TRBJ2-7
clone_size: .
d_call: .
v_call: TRBV6-6
cdr3_aa: CATRTEPYEQYF
cdr3_nt: TGTGCCACCCGGACGGAGCCCTACGAGCAGTACTTC

j_call: TRBJ2-3
clone_size: .
d_call: .
v_call: TRBV5-1
cdr3_aa: CASSLAIEDTQYF
cdr3_nt: TGCGCCAGCAGCTTGGCCATAGAGGATACGCAGTATTTT

j_call: TRBJ1-1
clone_size: .
d_call: TRBD1
v_call: TRBV7-9
cdr3_aa: CAGNRGHKSKNTEAFF
cdr3_nt: TGTGCCGGGAACAGGGGCCACAAAAGCAAGAACACTGAAGCTTTCTTT

j_call: TRBJ2-1
clone_size: .
d_call: .
v_call: TRBV10-1
cdr3_aa: CASSEDGTLSYNEQFF
cdr3_nt: TGCGCCAGCAGTGAGGACGGGACTCTTTCCTACAATGAGCAGTTCTTC

j_call: TRBJ2-1
clone_size: .
d_call: .
v_call: TRBV19
cdr3_aa: CASIGGYNEQFF
cdr3_nt: TGTGCCAGTATTGGGGGCTACAATGAGCAGTTCTTC

j_call: TRBJ2-1
clone_size: .
d_call: .
v_call: TRBV2
cdr3_aa: CASSPRELGEQFF
cdr3_nt: TGTGCCAGCAGTCCCAGGGAGTTAGGTGAGCAGTTCTTC

j_call: TRBJ1-2
clone_size: .
d_call: .
v_call: TRBV6-1
cdr3_aa: CASSEGYGYTF
cdr3_nt: TGTGCCAGCAGTGAAGGGTATGGCTACACCTTC

j_call: TRBJ1-1
clone_size: .
d_call: TRBD1
v_call: TRBV7-9
cdr3_aa: CASSSSRTGIRRNTEAFF
cdr3_nt: TGTGCCAGCAGCTCGAGCCGGACAGGGATAAGGCGGAACACTGAAGCTTTCTTT

j_call: TRBJ2-7
clone_size: .
d_call: .
v_call: TRBV25-1
cdr3_aa: CASSVPGEGSYEQYF
cdr3_nt: TGTGCCAGCAGTGTACCAGGGGAGGGCTCCTACGAGCAGTACTTC

j_call: TRBJ1-3
clone_size: once
d_call: .
v_call: TRBV5-6
cdr3_aa: CASSLTAGNTIYF
cdr3_nt: TGTGCCAGCAGCTTGACGGCTGGAAACACCATATATTTT